One sample yielded the 22 T cell receptor beta chains listed below, sequenced in a study of radiotherapy plus CTLA-4 blockade in lung cancer. Here immunoSEQ multiplex PCR was the method, and the copy in TCRdb shows in-frame clones only, minus some. The table has some 45,000 clones, around 69% seen once. The input for sequencing was peripheral blood, taken from a patient treated with radiotherapy plus ipilimumab. All receptors come from a human donor with non-small cell lung cancer who had stable disease on radiotherapy plus ipilimumab.

The chain recombines TRBV27 with TRBJ1-5; D unclear. CDR1 is MNHEY, CDR2 SMNVEV, per germline (reference sequence). V dropped 5 bases and J dropped 0 bases, with 11 bases sitting between them. The CDR3 spans 15 residues. Written as DNA, the CDR3 is TGTGCCAGCAGTCTACGGGTCGATAGCAATCAGCCCCAGCATTTT. Its protein is CASSLRVDSNQPQHF.

V and J are TRBV19 and TRBJ1-5; a weak D match, TRBD1 (5 bases). Trimming shortened V by 0 bases and J by 6 bases, and 12 bases separated the two germline ends. CDR3 size: 15 residues. Germline V CDR1 and CDR2: LNHDA, SQIVND (reference sequence). Here the CDR3 DNA reads TGTGCCAGTAGTATAGATCCAGGGCCTAGTCAGCCCCAGCATTTT. Translating gives CASSIDPGPSQPQHF.

This clone was counted only a few times. The V and J genes are TRBV5-1 and TRBJ2-5; 11 bases agree with TRBD2. V shed 3 bases, J shed 4 bases, and the junction held 8 bases outside the gene matches. Germline V lookup: CDR1 SGHRS, CDR2 YFSETQ. This CDR3 has 16 residues. As DNA, the CDR3 is TGCGCCAGCAGCTCCGACGGGACTAGCGGAGGAGAGACCCAGTACTTC. Translated: CASSSDGTSGGETQYF.

V and J are TRBV6-4 and TRBJ2-2; D gene ambiguous. V was clipped by 3 bases and J by 1 base, with 6 bases between them. The CDR3 loop spans 14 amino acids. Looked up from germline, CDR1 is MRHNA and CDR2 is SNTAGT. In nucleotides, the CDR3 is TGTGCCAGCAGTGAACTCGGGAACACCGGGGAGCTGTTTTTT. Protein: CASSELGNTGELFF.

DNA for the CDR3: TGCGCCAGCAGCGGAGGACAGGGATTCACTGAAGCTTTCTTT. Protein sequence: CASSGGQGFTEAFF. This chain uses TRBV5-1 with TRBJ1-1; 8 bases are a match to TRBD1. V gave up 4 bases and J gave up 4 bases; unmatched junction bases: 6. The CDR3 runs to 14 residues. CDR1 and CDR2 from the germline V gene are SGHRS and YFSETQ.

CDR3: CASSPPPGQRFEKLFF. The CDR3 DNA sequence: TGTGCCAGCAGCCCACCCCCGGGACAGCGATTCGAAAAACTGTTTTTT. The J gene is TRBJ1-4, the V gene TRBV7-8; TRBD1 matches at 7 bases. V was pared by 5 bases and J by 8 bases, with 14 bases of the junction left unmatched. This CDR3 region has 16 residues. Germline values: CDR1 SGHVS, CDR2 FQNEAQ.

This chain uses TRBV5-8 with TRBJ1-2; no definite D call. Trimming left V 1 base short and J 2 bases short, with 21 bases between. CDR3 size: 18 residues. Germline V gene sequence: CDR1 SGHTS, CDR2 YDEGEE. For the CDR3, the DNA is TGTGCCAGCAGCTTGTTTGCTCGATCGGGAGGAGAAAACTATGGCTACACCTTC. The encoded protein is CASSLFARSGGENYGYTF.

This clone was found a few times. The V gene is TRBV28, the J gene TRBJ2-5, with TRBD1 matching over 9 bases. The CDR3 totals 14 residues. Germline V gene lookup returns CDR1 MDHEN and CDR2 SYDVKM. The V and J ends lost 2 bases and 3 bases, in that order; junction bases with no gene match: 1. The CDR3 DNA follows: TGTGCCAGCAGTTTAAGGACAGGGGAAGAGACCCAGTACTTC. Amino acid sequence: CASSLRTGEETQYF. Variable domain in full (rest from reference TRBV28 and TRBJ2-5): DVKVTQSSRYLVKRTGEKVFLECVQDMDHENMFWYRQDPGLGLRLIYFSYDVKMKEKGDIPEGYSVSREKKERFSLILESASTNQTSMYLCASSLRTGEETQYFGPGTRLLVL.

In DNA, the CDR3 is TGTGCCAGCGCAAGAGGGGACAACTATGGCTACACCTTC. This gives the protein CASARGDNYGYTF. The V gene is TRBV28, the J gene TRBJ1-2, with a possible D match to TRBD1 (5 bases). This CDR3 is built from 13 residues. V lost 8 bases to trimming and J lost 2 bases, with 12 bases between them. The germline V gene encodes CDR1 MDHEN and CDR2 SYDVKM.

The chain uses TRBV6-6 and TRBJ1-1, with D possibly being TRBD1 (5 bases). Trimming took off 6 bases at V and 0 bases at J, with 11 bases between the two ends. Germline V gene lookup returns CDR1 MNHNY and CDR2 SVGAGI (reference sequence). The CDR3 totals 14 residues. In DNA, the CDR3 is TGTGCCAGCAGCGGGGGATCAGTGAACACTGAAGCTTTCTTT. Translated, it gives CASSGGSVNTEAFF.

V and J are TRBV9 and TRBJ1-2; TRBD1 aligns across 9 bases. Germline trimming cut 0 bases from V and 3 bases from J; bases unmatched to any gene: 6. Germline lookup yields CDR1 SGDLS and CDR2 YYNGEE. There are 16 residues in the CDR3. CDR3 residues: CASSVGGTGSDYGYTF. The CDR3 nucleotides are TGTGCCAGCAGCGTAGGTGGGACAGGGAGTGACTATGGCTACACCTTC.

This clone was observed many times. V gene TRBV5-3 combines with J gene TRBJ1-2; D is perhaps TRBD1 (6 bases). TRBV5-3 is designated an ORF whose function remains uncertain. V lost 2 bases and J lost 4, with 21 bases in between. This CDR3 is built from 17 residues. In DNA, the CDR3 is TGTGCCAGAAGCTTCCCCCCGTCTAACAGGGTTTTCTATGGCTACACCTTC. It codes for CARSFPPSNRVFYGYTF.

The chain joins TRBV5-1 to TRBJ2-5; possibly TRBD1 for D (6 bases). Germline-derived CDR1 and CDR2 are SGHRS and YFSETQ. The CDR3 spans 14 residues. The ends were cut back, 3 bases at V and 1 base at J, with 10 bases in the middle. CDR3 sequence (DNA): TGCGCCAGCAGCTCGGGACATCTCCAAGAGACCCAGTACTTC. This encodes CASSSGHLQETQYF.

V gene TRBV7-3 combines with J gene TRBJ2-2; D is unclear. CDR1 SGHTA and CDR2 FQGTGA come from the germline V gene. Trimming cost V 5 bases and J 5 bases, with 6 bases left between them. The CDR3 totals 12 residues. CDR3 sequence (DNA): TGTGCCAGCAGCCCCCCGACCGGGGAGCTGTTTTTT. It yields the protein CASSPPTGELFF.

Only a few counts were recorded for this clone. J is TRBJ1-1 and V is TRBV7-6, with TRBD1 as a possible D gene (5 bases). The CDR3 sequence is 17 residues long. The V end lost 5 bases, the J end lost 4 bases, and 23 bases lay between the germline ends. CDR1 is SGHVS, CDR2 FNYEAQ, per germline. The CDR3 here is CASSLQAGLGLFTEAFF. CDR3 DNA: TGTGCCAGCAGCCTACAGGCTGGCCTAGGGCTGTTCACTGAAGCTTTCTTT.

This clone was detected only once. The J gene is TRBJ1-1, the V gene TRBV29-1; D not resolved. The CDR3 extends over 10 amino acids. V dropped 7 bases and J dropped 2 bases, with 5 bases sitting between them. CDR1 is SQVTM, CDR2 ANQGSEA, per germline. In nucleotides, the CDR3 is TGCAGCGCGGACAACACTGAAGCTTTCTTT. As protein: CSADNTEAFF.

The chain recombines TRBV9 with TRBJ1-2, with a weak D call TRBD1 (5 bases). This CDR3 contains 13 residues. V was shortened by 6 bases and J by 3 bases, with 12 bases between the two germline ends. From germline, CDR1 is SGDLS and CDR2 YYNGEE. The DNA for the CDR3 is TGTGCCAGCACCACTGGGGGGTACTATGGCTACACCTTC. Its translation: CASTTGGYYGYTF.

The chain couples TRBV4-1 to TRBJ2-6; no clear D gene. Germline CDR1 is MGHRA and CDR2 is YSYEKL. This CDR3 contains 20 residues. The germline V and J ends were trimmed by 0 bases and 0 bases, with 18 bases remaining between them. The CDR3 DNA reads TGCGCCAGCAGCCAAGATGAGAGGCTACAGAGCATCTCTGGGGCCAACGTCCTGACTTTC. This sequence encodes CASSQDERLQSISGANVLTF.

This chain links TRBV5-5 with TRBJ1-3; no clear D. CDR1 and CDR2 (germline): SGHKS, YYEKEE (reference sequence). The CDR3 sequence is 14 residues long. The V gene lost 3 bases and the J gene lost 0 bases, with 7 bases spanning the gap. The CDR3 here is CASSWESSGNTIYF. For the CDR3, the DNA is TGTGCCAGCAGCTGGGAGAGCTCTGGAAACACCATATATTTT.

This clone was picked up a small number of times. The chain is built from TRBV6-1 and TRBJ2-7, with unresolved D. This CDR3 has 15 amino acids. Trimming cost V 2 bases and J 3 bases, with 14 bases left between them. Germline V lookup: CDR1 MNHNS, CDR2 SASEGT. CDR3 loop: CASSEFGRVGYEQYV. CDR3 DNA: TGTGCCAGCAGTGAATTCGGAAGGGTGGGCTACGAGCAGTACGTC.

The chain links TRBV6-6 to TRBJ2-3; D gene uncertain. The CDR3 length is 15 residues. Trimming removed 2 bases at V and 2 bases at J, with 11 bases between. The germline CDR1 and CDR2 sequences are MNHNY and SVGAGI (reference sequence). CDR3 in amino acids: CASSYGARNTDTQYF. The CDR3 nucleotides read TGTGCCAGCAGTTACGGTGCCCGCAACACAGATACGCAGTATTTT.

A few counts support this clone. Distinct nucleotide sequences in the sample also encode this CDR3. The chain combines TRBV19 with TRBJ1-6; D gene unclear. Germline values: CDR1 LNHDA, CDR2 SQIVND (reference sequence). V was pared by 9 bases and J by 7 bases, with 16 bases between. The CDR3 runs to 14 residues. The CDR3 here is CASHEGSGNSPLHF. As DNA, the CDR3 is TGTGCCAGCCATGAGGGTTCTGGGAATTCACCCCTCCACTTT.